The present T cell receptor beta chain was sequenced within a study of graft-versus-host responses after intestinal transplantation (dated by TCRdb to about 2021). A note on the overall study: The transplants that recipients received were multivisceral, liver-intestinal, or isolated intestinal. Every recipient was given anti-thymocyte globulin induction, followed by 2 to 3 years of maintenance tacrolimus and steroids. After intestinal transplantation, graft-versus-host and host-versus-graft alloreactive T cell clones were followed in the graft, circulation and bone marrow using bulk TCR-beta CDR3 sequencing. To identify alloreactive clones, pre-transplant mixed lymphocyte reaction products were sequenced and then compared with unstimulated pre-transplant donor and recipient T cells. Of the roughly 25 intestinal transplant recipients enrolled in the cohort, one of whom was a retransplant, a few patients without pretransplant specimens were excluded. Donor T cell macrochimerism was defined as a peak of at least 4% donor T cells among recipient peripheral blood mononuclear cells. Instead of going to the commercial service, samples from a few later patients were sequenced in-house on an Illumina MiSeq and processed with MiXCR. Broader findings and caveats from the paper: Conclusions were limited by the relatively low number and heterogeneity of intestinal transplant patients. GvH clones turned up in recipient bone marrow, with some appearing earlier in ileal mucosa or blood, a pattern consistent with an intestinal mucosal origin. High GvH to HvG T cell clonal ratios were observed in the allografts of patients with donor T cell macrochimerism. Early after transplant, declines in HvG clones were associated with peak levels of circulating GvH clones.

Points on this clone: No antigen is known for it. Per-nucleotide qualities are absent, and no much larger clonotype sits a single base away.

Libraries were constructed by the immunoSEQ multiplex PCR assay. For most patients, genomic DNA was isolated with the Qiagen DNeasy Blood and Tissue Kit and sent frozen to Adaptive Biotechnologies for TCR sequencing. High-throughput TCR-beta CDR3 sequencing of genomic DNA from most patients was performed by Adaptive Biotechnologies. On the authors' methods: Adaptive's ImmunoSEQ software supplied the TCR sequencing data for around 19 patients, while MiXCR and VDJtools were used to process a few other patients. CD4 versus CD8 sorting errors were corrected by removing sequences found in both subsets at a frequency ratio below 5:1. CDR3 nucleotide sequences shared between donor and recipient were removed because the origin of such sequences could not be assigned. Alloreactive clones required at least 2-fold expansion over unstimulated cells and minimum CFSE-low frequency of 0.002% (template counts) or 0.001% (read counts). Clones were considered mappable if detected in sequenced pre-transplant spleen, lymph node, or MLR CFSE-low populations of the donor or recipient. The cumulative frequency of alloreactive clones was calculated as a percentage of all sequences, weighted by copy number. TCRdb obtained this table from immuneACCESS and retained in-frame rearrangements with V and J assigned. These tables miss some clones; where compared with another copy, unresolved V genes account for less than half of the shortfall, and the remainder is unexplained. The DNA gave D and trimming, while V, J and clone size come from that table. The sample data list about 96,000 clones, and about 94% of these were observed just once. Of the sample, around 0.18% is held by the ten largest clones.

Sample time point, as interpreted from the label and publication: cells obtained before transplantation from donor or recipient. CD3+CD4+ and CD3+CD8+ populations were FACS-sorted from unstimulated pre-transplant donor and recipient cells taken from spleen or lymph nodes. The germline V gene specifies SGHDT as CDR1 and YYEEEE as CDR2. The CDR3 spans 15 residues, from the cysteine through the phenylalanine. This entry keeps only the CDR3 DNA: 45 bases, framed from base 1. Relative to germline, V is 0 bases shorter and J is 4 bases shorter, with 13 bases between their ends. This receptor was obtained from a human donor who received an intestinal transplant. In this chain, TRBV5-6 is recombined with TRBJ1-2; possibly the D gene is TRBD1, per 5 matching bases. This specimen was unstimulated CD4+ T cells sorted from spleen or lymph node cells, taken before intestinal transplant. The nucleotide sequence reads as follows: TGTGCCAGCAGCTTGGACGGGGGTATGGGCTATGGCTACACCTTC. Translated, this is CASSLDGGMGYGYTF.